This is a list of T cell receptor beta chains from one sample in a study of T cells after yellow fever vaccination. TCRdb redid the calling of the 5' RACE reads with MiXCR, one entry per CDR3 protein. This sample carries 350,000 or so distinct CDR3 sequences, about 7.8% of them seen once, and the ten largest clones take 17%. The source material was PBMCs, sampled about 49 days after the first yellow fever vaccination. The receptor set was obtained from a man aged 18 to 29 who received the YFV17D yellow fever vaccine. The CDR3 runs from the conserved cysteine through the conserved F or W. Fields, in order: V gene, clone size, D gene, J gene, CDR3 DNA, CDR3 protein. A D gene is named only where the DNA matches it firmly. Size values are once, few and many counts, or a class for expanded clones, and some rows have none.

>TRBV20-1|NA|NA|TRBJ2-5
TGCAGTGCGCGTATGGTGGAGACCCAGTACTTC
CSARMVETQYF
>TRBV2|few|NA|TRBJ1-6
TGTGCCAGCAGTGATCGGAGGGATCTTAATTCACCCCTCCACTTT
CASSDRRDLNSPLHF
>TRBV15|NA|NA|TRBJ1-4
TGTGCCACCAGCAGCCAAACAGGCGCAACTAATGAAAAACTGTTTTTT
CATSSQTGATNEKLFF
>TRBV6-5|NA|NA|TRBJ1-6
TGTGCCAGCAGTTACCAAGAGGTCTCCTATAATTCACCCCTCCACTTT
CASSYQEVSYNSPLHF
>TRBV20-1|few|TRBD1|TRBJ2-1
TGCAGTGCTAGAGACAGGACAGGGTATAACAACAATGAGCAGTTCTTC
CSARDRTGYNNNEQFF
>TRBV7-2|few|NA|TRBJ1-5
TGTGCCAGCAGCCCGGAGGGGGGGGTCTATAGCAATCAGCCCCAGCATTTT
CASSPEGGVYSNQPQHF
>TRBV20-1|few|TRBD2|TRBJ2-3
TGCAGTGCTAGAGATGAACTAGCGGGGGGTACAGATACGCAGTATTTT
CSARDELAGGTDTQYF
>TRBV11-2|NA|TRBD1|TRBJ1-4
TGTGCCAGCAGCCCGACAGGGGGTAATGAAAAACTGTTTTTT
CASSPTGGNEKLFF
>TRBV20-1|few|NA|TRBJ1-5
TGCAGTGCGATTCGGGGGGTGGATCAGCCCCAGCATTTT
CSAIRGVDQPQHF
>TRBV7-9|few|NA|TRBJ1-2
TGTGCCAGCACCCCAGTAGTTAATGGCTACACCTTC
CASTPVVNGYTF
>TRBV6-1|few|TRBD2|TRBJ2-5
TGTGCCAGCAGGCTTTATAGCGGGGGGCTACGGGAGACCCAGTACTTC
CASRLYSGGLRETQYF
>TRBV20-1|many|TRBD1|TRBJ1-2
TGCAGTGCTACGTTAGAGACAGGGGATGGCTACACCTTC
CSATLETGDGYTF
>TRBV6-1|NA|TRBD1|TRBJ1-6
TGTGCCAGCAGTGAGTACTCTAACAGGGGTAATTCACCCCTCCACTTT
CASSEYSNRGNSPLHF